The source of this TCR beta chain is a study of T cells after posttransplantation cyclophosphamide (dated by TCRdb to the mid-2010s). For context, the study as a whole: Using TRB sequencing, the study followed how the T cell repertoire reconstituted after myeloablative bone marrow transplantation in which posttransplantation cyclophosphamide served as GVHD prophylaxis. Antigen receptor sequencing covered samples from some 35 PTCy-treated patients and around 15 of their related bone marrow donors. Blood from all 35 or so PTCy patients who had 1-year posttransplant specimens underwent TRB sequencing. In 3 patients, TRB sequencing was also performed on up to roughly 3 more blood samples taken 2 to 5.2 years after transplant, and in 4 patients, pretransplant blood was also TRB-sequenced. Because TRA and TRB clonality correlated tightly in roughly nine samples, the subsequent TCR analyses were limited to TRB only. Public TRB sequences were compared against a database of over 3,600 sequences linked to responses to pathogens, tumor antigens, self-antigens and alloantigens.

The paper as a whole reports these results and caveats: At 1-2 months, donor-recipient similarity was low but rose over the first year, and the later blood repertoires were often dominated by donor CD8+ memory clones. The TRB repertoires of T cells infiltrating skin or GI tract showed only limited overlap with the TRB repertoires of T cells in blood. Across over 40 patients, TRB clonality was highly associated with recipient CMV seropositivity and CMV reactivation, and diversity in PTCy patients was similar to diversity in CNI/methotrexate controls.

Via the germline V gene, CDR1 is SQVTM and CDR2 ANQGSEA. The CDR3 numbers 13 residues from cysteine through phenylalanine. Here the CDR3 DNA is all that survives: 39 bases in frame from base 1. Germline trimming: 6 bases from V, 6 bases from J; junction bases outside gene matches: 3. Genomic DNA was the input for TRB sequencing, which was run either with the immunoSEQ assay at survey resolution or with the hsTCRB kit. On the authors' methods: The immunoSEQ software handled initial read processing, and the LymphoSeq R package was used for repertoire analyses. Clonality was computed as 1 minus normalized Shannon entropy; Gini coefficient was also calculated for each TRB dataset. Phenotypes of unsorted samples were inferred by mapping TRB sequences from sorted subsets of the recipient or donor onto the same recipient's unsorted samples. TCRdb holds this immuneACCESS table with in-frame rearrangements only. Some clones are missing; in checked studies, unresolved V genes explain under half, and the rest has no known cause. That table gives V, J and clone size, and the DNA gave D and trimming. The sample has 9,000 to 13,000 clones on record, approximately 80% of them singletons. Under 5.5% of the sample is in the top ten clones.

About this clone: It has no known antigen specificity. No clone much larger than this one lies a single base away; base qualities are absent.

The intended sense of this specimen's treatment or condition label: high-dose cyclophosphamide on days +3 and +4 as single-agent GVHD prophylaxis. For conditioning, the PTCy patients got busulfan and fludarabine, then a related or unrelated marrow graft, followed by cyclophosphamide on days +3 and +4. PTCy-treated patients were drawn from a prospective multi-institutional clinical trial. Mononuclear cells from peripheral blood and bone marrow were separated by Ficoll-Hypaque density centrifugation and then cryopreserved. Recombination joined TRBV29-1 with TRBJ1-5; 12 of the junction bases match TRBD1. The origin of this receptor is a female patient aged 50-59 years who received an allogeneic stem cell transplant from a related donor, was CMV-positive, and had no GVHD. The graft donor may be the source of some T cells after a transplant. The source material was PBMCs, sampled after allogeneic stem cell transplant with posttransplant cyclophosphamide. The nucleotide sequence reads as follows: TGCAGCGTCGGGACAGGGGGCGTTCAGCCCCAGCATTTT. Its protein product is CSVGTGGVQPQHF.